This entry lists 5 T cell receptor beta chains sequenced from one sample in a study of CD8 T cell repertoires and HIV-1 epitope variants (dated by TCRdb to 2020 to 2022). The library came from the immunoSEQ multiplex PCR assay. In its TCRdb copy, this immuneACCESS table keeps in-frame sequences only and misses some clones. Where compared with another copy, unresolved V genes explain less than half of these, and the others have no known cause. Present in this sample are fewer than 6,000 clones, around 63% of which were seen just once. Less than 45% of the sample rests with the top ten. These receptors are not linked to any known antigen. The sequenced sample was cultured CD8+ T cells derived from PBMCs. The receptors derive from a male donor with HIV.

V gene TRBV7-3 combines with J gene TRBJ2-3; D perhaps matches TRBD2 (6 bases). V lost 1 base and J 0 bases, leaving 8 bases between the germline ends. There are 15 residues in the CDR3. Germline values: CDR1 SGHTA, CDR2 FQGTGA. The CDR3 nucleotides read TGTGCCAGCAGCTTAATAGCGGAGAGCACAGATACGCAGTATTTT. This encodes CASSLIAESTDTQYF. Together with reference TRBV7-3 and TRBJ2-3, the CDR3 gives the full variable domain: GAGVSQTPSNKVTEKGKYVELRCDPISGHTALYWYRQSLGQGPEFLIYFQGTGAADDSGLPNDRFFAVRPEGSVSTLKIQRTERGDSAVYLCASSLIAESTDTQYFGPGTRLTVL.

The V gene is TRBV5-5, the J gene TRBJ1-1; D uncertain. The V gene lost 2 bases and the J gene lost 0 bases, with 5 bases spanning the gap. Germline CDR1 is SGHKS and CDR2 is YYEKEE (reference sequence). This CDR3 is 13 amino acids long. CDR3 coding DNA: TGTGCCAGCAGCTTAGGTGTGAACACTGAAGCTTTCTTT. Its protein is CASSLGVNTEAFF.

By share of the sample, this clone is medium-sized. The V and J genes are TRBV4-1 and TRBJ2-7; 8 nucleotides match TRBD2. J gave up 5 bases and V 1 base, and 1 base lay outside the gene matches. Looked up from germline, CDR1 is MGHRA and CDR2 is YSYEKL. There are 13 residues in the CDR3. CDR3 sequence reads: CASSQGTSNEQYF. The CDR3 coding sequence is TGCGCCAGCAGCCAAGGGACTAGCAACGAGCAGTACTTC.

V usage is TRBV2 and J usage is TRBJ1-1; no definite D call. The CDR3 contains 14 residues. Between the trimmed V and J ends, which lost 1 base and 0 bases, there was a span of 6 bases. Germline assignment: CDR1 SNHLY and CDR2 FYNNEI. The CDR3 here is CASSEDYLNTEAFF. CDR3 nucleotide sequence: TGTGCCAGCAGTGAAGATTACTTGAACACTGAAGCTTTCTTT.

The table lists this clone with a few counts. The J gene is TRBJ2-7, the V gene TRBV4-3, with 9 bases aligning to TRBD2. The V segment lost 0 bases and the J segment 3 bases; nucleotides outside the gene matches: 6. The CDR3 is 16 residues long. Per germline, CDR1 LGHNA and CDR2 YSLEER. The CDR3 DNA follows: TGCGCCAGCAGCCAAGAAGCCGGGACTAGCAACTACGAGCAGTACTTC. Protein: CASSQEAGTSNYEQYF.